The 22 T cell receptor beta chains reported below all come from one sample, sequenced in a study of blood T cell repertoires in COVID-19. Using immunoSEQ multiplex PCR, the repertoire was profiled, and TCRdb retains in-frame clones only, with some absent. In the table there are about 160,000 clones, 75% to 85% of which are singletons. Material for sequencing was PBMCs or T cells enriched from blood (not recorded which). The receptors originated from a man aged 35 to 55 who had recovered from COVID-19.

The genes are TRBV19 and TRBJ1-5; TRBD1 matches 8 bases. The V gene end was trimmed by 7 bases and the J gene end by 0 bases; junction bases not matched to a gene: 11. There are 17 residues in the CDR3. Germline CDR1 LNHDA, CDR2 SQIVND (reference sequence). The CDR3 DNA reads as TGTGCCAGTAACGTTTTTGGACAGGGCAATAGCAATCAGCCCCAGCATTTT. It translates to CASNVFGQGNSNQPQHF.

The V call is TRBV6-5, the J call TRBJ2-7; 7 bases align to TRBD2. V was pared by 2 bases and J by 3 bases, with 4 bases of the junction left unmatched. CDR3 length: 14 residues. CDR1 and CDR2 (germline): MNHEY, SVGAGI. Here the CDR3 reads CASSYRLAFYEQYF. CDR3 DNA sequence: TGTGCCAGCAGTTACCGACTAGCTTTCTACGAGCAGTACTTC.

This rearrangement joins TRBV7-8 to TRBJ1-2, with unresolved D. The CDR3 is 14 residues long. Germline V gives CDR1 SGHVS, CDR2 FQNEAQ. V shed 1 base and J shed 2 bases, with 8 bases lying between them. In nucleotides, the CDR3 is TGTGCCAGCAGCTTAGATGGCGGGAACTATGGCTACACCTTC. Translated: CASSLDGGNYGYTF.

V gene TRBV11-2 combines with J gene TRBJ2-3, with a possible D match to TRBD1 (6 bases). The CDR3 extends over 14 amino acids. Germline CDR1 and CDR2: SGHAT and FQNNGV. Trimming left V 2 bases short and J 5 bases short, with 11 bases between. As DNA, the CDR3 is TGTGCCAGCAGCTTAATGGGGGCGCGAGATACGCAGTATTTT. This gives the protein CASSLMGARDTQYF.

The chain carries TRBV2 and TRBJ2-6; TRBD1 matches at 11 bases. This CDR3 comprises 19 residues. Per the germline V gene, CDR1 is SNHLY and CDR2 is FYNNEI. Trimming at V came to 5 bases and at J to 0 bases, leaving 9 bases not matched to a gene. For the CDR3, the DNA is TGTGCCAGCAGTCCCGGGACAGGGGGTTCAAGCTCTGGGGCCAACGTCCTGACTTTC. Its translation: CASSPGTGGSSSGANVLTF.

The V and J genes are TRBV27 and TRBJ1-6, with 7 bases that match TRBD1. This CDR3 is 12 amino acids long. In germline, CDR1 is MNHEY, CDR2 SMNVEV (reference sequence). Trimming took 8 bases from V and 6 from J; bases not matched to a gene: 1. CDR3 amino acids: CASGDSNSPLHF. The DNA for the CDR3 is TGTGCCAGCGGGGACAGTAATTCACCCCTCCACTTT.

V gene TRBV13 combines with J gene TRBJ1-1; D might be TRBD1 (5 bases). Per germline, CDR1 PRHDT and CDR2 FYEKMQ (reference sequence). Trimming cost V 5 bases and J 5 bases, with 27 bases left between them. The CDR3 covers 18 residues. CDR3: CASSTTSEGVSLITEAFF. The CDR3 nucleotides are TGTGCCAGCAGCACCACCTCTGAAGGGGTTTCTCTTATTACTGAAGCTTTCTTT.

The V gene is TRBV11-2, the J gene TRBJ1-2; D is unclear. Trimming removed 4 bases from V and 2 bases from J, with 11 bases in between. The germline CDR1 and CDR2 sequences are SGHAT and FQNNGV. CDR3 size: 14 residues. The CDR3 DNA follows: TGTGCCAGCAGCTCCGTGACGGGGAACTATGGCTACACCTTC. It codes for CASSSVTGNYGYTF.

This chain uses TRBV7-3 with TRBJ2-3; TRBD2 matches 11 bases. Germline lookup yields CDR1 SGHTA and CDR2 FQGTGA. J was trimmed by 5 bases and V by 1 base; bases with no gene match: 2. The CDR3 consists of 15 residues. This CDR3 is CASSLISGGVDTQYF. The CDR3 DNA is TGTGCCAGCAGCTTAATTAGCGGGGGGGTAGATACGCAGTATTTT. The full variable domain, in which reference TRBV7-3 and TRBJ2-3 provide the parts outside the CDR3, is GAGVSQTPSNKVTEKGKYVELRCDPISGHTALYWYRQSLGQGPEFLIYFQGTGAADDSGLPNDRFFAVRPEGSVSTLKIQRTERGDSAVYLCASSLISGGVDTQYFGPGTRLTVL.

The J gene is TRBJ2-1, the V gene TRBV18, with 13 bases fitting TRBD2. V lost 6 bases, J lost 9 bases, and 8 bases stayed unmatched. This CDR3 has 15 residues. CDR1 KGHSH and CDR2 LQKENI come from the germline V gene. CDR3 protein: CASSPGTSGVTEQFF. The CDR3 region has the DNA TGTGCCAGCTCCCCCGGGACTAGCGGGGTTACTGAGCAGTTCTTC.

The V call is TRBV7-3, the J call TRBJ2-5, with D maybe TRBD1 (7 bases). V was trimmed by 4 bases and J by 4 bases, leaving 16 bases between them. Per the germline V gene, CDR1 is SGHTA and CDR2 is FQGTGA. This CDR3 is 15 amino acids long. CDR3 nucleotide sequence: TGTGCCAGCAGCTACGGCGCAGGGGGGAGAGAGACCCAGTACTTC. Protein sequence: CASSYGAGGRETQYF.

Here the CDR3 reads CASNYSPNTEAFF. The DNA for the CDR3 is TGTGCCAGCAATTACAGCCCGAACACTGAAGCTTTCTTT. V and J are TRBV2 and TRBJ1-1; no reliable D call. The V gene's germline CDR1 is SNHLY and CDR2 FYNNEI. V was cut by 7 bases and J by 1 base, with 10 bases left in between. This CDR3 contains 13 residues. Full variable domain (remainder filled in from reference TRBV2 and TRBJ1-1): EPEVTQTPSHQVTQMGQEVILRCVPISNHLYFYWYRQILGQKVEFLVSFYNNEISEKSEIFDDQFSVERPDGSNFTLKIRSTKLEDSAMYFCASNYSPNTEAFFGQGTRLTVV.

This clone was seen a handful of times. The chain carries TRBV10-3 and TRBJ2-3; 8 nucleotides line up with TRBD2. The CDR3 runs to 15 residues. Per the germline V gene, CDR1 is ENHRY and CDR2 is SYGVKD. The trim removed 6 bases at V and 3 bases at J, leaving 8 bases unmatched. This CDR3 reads CAISEGTRRTDTQYF. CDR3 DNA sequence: TGTGCCATCAGCGAGGGGACTAGGAGGACAGATACGCAGTATTTT.

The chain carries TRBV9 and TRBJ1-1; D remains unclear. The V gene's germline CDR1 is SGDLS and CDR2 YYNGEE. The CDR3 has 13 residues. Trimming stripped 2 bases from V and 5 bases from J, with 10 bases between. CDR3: CASSVEQRTEAFF. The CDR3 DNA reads TGTGCCAGCAGCGTCGAGCAGAGGACTGAAGCTTTCTTT.

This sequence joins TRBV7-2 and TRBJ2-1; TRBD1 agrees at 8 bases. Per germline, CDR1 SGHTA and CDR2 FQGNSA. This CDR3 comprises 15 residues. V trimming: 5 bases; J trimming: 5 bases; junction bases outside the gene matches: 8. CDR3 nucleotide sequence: TGTGCCAGCAGCCAATGGACAGGGAGGAACAATGAGCAGTTCTTC. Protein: CASSQWTGRNNEQFF.

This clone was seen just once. The CDR3 nucleotides are TGCGCCAGCAGCCCGGGACAGTACCAAGAGACCCAGTACTTC. The encoded protein is CASSPGQYQETQYF. This chain links TRBV5-1 with TRBJ2-5; TRBD1 agrees at 7 bases. The CDR3 is made up of 14 amino acids. V was pared by 4 bases and J by 0 bases, with 3 bases of the junction left unmatched. The germline V gene has CDR1 SGHRS and CDR2 YFSETQ.

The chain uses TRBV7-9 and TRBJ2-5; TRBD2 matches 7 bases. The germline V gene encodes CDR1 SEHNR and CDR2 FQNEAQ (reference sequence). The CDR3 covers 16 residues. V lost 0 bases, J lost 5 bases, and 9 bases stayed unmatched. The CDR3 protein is CASSLAWRGREETQYF. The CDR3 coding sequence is TGTGCCAGCAGCTTAGCGTGGCGGGGGAGGGAGGAGACCCAGTACTTC.

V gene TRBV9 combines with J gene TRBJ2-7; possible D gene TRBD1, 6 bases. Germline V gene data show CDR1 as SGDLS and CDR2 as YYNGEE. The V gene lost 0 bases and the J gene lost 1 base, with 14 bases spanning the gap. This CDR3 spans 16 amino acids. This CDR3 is CASSVGGIRGSYEQYF. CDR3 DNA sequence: TGTGCCAGCAGCGTAGGGGGTATAAGGGGGTCCTACGAGCAGTACTTC. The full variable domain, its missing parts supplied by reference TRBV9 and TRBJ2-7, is DSGVTQTPKHLITATGQRVTLRCSPRSGDLSVYWYQQSLDQGLQFLIQYYNGEERAKGNILERFSAQQFPDLHSELNLSSLELGDSALYFCASSVGGIRGSYEQYFGPGTRLTVT.

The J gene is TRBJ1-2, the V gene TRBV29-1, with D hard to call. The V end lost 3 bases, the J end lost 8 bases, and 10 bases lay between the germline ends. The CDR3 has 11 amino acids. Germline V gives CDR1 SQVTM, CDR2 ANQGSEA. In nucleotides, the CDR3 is TGCAGCGTTGAGGAGGGCAGGGGCTACACCTTC. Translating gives CSVEEGRGYTF.

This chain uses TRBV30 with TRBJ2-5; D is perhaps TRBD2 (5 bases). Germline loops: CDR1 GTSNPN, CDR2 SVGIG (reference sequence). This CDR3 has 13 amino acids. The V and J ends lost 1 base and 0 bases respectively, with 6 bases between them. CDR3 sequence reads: CAWSGGYQETQYF. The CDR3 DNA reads TGTGCCTGGAGTGGAGGGTACCAAGAGACCCAGTACTTC.

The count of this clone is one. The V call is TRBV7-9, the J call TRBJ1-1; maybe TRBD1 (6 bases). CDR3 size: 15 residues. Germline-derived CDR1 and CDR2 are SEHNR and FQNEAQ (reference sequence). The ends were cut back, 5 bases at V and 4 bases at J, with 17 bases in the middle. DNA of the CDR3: TGTGCCAGCAGCGTGACCGGGACAATACCCACTGAAGCTTTCTTT. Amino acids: CASSVTGTIPTEAFF.

Here the CDR3 reads CASSPIAGGIYGYTF. The CDR3 DNA reads TGTGCCAGCAGTCCTATTGCGGGGGGAATCTATGGCTACACCTTC. The chain uses TRBV3-1 (or the pseudogene TRBV3-2) and TRBJ1-2; possible D gene TRBD1, 5 bases. V was clipped by 6 bases and J by 4 bases, with 18 bases between them. The CDR3 sequence is 15 residues long. Germline CDR1 reads LGHDT; CDR2 reads YNNKEL (reference sequence).